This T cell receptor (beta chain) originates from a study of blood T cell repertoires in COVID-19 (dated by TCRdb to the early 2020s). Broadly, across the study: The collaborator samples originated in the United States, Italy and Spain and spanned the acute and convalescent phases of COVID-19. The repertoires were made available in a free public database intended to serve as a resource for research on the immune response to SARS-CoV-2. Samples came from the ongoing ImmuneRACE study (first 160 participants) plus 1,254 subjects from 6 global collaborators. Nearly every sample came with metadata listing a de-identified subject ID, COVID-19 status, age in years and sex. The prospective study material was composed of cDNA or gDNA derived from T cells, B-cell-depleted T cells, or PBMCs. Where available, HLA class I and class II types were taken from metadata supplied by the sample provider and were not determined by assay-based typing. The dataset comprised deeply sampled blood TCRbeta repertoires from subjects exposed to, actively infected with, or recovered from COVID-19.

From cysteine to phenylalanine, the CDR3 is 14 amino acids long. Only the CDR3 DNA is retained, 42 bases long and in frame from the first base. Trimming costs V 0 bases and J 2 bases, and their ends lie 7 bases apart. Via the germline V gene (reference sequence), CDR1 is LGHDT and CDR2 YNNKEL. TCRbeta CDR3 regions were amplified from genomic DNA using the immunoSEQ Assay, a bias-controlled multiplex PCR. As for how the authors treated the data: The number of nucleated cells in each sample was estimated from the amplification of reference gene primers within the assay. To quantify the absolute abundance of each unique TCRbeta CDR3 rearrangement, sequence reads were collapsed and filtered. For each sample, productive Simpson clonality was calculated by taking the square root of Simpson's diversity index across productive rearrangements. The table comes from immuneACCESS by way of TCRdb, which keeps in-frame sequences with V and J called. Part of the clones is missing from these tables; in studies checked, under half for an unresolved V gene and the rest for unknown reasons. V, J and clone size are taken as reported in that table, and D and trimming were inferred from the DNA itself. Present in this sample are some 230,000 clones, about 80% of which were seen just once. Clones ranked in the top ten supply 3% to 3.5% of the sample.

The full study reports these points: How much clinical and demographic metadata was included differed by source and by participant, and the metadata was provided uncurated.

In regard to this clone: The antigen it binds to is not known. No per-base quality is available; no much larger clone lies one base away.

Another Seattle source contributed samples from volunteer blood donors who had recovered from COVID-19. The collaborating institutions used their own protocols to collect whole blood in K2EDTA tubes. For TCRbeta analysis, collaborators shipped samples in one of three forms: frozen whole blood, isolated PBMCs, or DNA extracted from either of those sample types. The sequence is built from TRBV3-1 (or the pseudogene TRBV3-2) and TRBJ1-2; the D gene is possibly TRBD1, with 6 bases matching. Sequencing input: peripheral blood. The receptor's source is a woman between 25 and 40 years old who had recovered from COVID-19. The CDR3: CASSQDTGNYGYTF. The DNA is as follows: TGTGCCAGCAGCCAAGATACAGGGAACTATGGCTACACCTTC.